This TCR beta chain appears in the sequencing data of a study of T cell changes during pregnancy in multiple sclerosis. This CDR3 has 12 amino acids. With 3 bases removed from V and 3 bases from J, the gap between germline ends came to 7 bases. Germline-derived CDR1 and CDR2 are SGHRS and YFSETQ. Clones were sequenced by immunoSEQ multiplex PCR, and TCRdb holds only the in-frame ones, with some missing. In the table there are about 40,000 clones, approximately 94% of which are singletons. The chain uses TRBV5-1 and TRBJ2-7; no firm D call. The clonotype comes from a female donor with multiple sclerosis, enrolled in a pregnancy study. The sample consisted of peripheral blood, taken before pregnancy. The CDR3 nucleotides read TGCGCCAGCAGCTCCCCCTTCTACGAGCAGTACTTC. As protein: CASSSPFYEQYF.